The 21 T cell receptor beta chains in this list originate from one sample, sequenced in a study of cytomegalovirus exposure and HLA in healthy donors. The PCR employed 60 Vbeta primers together with 13 Jbeta primers. Libraries were prepared by immunoSEQ multiplex PCR; TCRdb keeps only in-frame clonotypes and omits some of them. This table has 200,000 to 250,000 clones, more than 65% appearing once. Specimen: PBMCs. Receptor source: a man aged 18 to 30 in good health and CMV-seronegative.

The V call is TRBV6-1, the J call TRBJ2-1, with TRBD2 matching over 13 bases. The ends lost 2 bases at V and 7 bases at J; junction bases unmatched: 14. This CDR3 has 19 residues. Germline values: CDR1 MNHNS, CDR2 SASEGT. Here the CDR3 DNA reads TGTGCCAGCAGTGAATTTTTAAAAGGACTAGCGGGAGAAACAAATGAGCAGTTCTTC. Amino acid sequence: CASSEFLKGLAGETNEQFF.

The V call is TRBV11-3, the J call TRBJ2-1, with 8 positions matching TRBD2. The CDR3 totals 15 residues. The V gene end was trimmed by 5 bases and the J gene end by 4 bases; junction bases not matched to a gene: 7. The germline CDR1 and CDR2 sequences are SGHNT and YENEEA. The DNA of the CDR3 is TGTGCCAGCAGCCCCGGGACTAGGCCTTACAATGAGCAGTTCTTC. The encoded protein is CASSPGTRPYNEQFF. The full variable domain, completed using reference TRBV11-3 and TRBJ2-1, is EAGVVQSPRYKIIEKKQPVAFWCNPISGHNTLYWYLQNLGQGPELLIRYENEEAVDDSQLPKDRFSAERLKGVDSTLKIQPAELGDSAVYLCASSPGTRPYNEQFFGPGTRLTVL.

The V and J genes are TRBV7-9 and TRBJ1-2, with a weak D call TRBD1 (6 bases). V lost 5 bases, J lost 4 bases, and 11 bases lay in between. This CDR3 has 13 amino acids. Germline V gene lookup returns CDR1 SEHNR and CDR2 FQNEAQ (reference sequence). The CDR3, as DNA: TGTGCCAGCAGCGGGACACAGGGCTATGGCTACACCTTC. Protein: CASSGTQGYGYTF. The full variable domain, with the rest looked up from reference TRBV7-9 and TRBJ1-2, is DTGVSQNPRHKITKRGQNVTFRCDPISEHNRLYWYRQTLGQGPEFLTYFQNEAQLEKSRLLSDRFSAERPKGSFSTLEIQRTEQGDSAMYLCASSGTQGYGYTFGSGTRLTVV.

DNA of the CDR3: TGTGCCAGCAGCTGGAGGACAGGGGAAGGCTACACCTTC. Translated, it gives CASSWRTGEGYTF. V gene TRBV7-9 combines with J gene TRBJ1-2, with 9 nucleotides matching TRBD1. Per germline, CDR1 SEHNR and CDR2 FQNEAQ (reference sequence). V dropped 4 bases and J dropped 8; count of bases not matched to a gene: 5. The CDR3 length is 13 residues.

The V call is TRBV29-1, the J call TRBJ2-5; no clear D gene. V lost 5 bases, J lost 4 bases, and 8 bases lay in between. CDR1 SQVTM and CDR2 ANQGSEA come from the germline V gene. The CDR3 contains 11 residues. CDR3 nucleotide sequence: TGCAGCGTTCTGTTCGGAGAGACCCAGTACTTC. It encodes CSVLFGETQYF.

The rearrangement joins TRBV5-6 to TRBJ2-7, with D possibly TRBD1 on 6 matching bases. The V end was cut by 2 bases, the J end by 2 bases, with 11 bases between. The germline V gene has CDR1 SGHDT and CDR2 YYEEEE. The CDR3 contains 14 residues. The CDR3 is CASSLTGPTYEQYF. CDR3 DNA: TGTGCCAGCAGCTTAACAGGGCCAACCTACGAGCAGTACTTC.

V gene TRBV19 combines with J gene TRBJ1-5, with 9 nucleotides matching TRBD1. The trim removed 11 bases at V and 5 bases at J, leaving 10 bases unmatched. The CDR3 length is 14 residues. The germline V gene has CDR1 LNHDA and CDR2 SQIVND (reference sequence). The DNA for the CDR3 is TGTGCCTCCGCCGGGACAGGGAAGGATCAGCCCCAGCATTTT. Encoded protein: CASAGTGKDQPQHF.

V usage is TRBV5-1 and J usage is TRBJ1-2, with TRBD1 as a possible D gene (6 bases). Trimming took off 4 bases at V and 5 bases at J, with 12 bases between the two ends. This CDR3 has 13 residues. Per germline, CDR1 SGHRS and CDR2 YFSETQ. CDR3 DNA: TGCGCCAGCAGCACCGGGGGGACATATGGCTACACCTTC. It specifies CASSTGGTYGYTF.

V usage is TRBV5-4 and J usage is TRBJ1-2; TRBD1 matches 11 bases. From germline, CDR1 is SGHNT and CDR2 YYREEE (reference sequence). The J segment lost 4 bases and the V segment lost 2 bases, leaving 7 bases of the junction unmatched. CDR3 length: 16 amino acids. The CDR3 coding sequence is TGTGCCAGCAGCTTTGAACCCGGGACAGGGGGCTATGGCTACACCTTC. It yields the protein CASSFEPGTGGYGYTF.

A note on this clone: A read error may produce the germline difference seen at one junction end. The J gene is TRBJ1-5, the V gene TRBV2; D might be TRBD1 (6 bases). There are 15 residues in the CDR3. Germline V lookup: CDR1 SNHLY, CDR2 FYNNEI. CDR3 sequence: CASSGQVISNQPRHF. For the CDR3, the DNA is TGTGCCAGCAGTGGACAGGTGATTAGCAATCAGCCCCGGCATTTT.

J is TRBJ2-7 and V is TRBV5-5, with TRBD1 matching over 8 bases. V was pared by 2 bases and J by 5 bases, with 6 bases of the junction left unmatched. The CDR3 spans 14 residues. Germline V CDR1 and CDR2: SGHKS, YYEKEE (reference sequence). CDR3 DNA: TGTGCCAGCAGCTTCCCGGACAGGGACCACGAGCAGTACTTC. Its protein product is CASSFPDRDHEQYF.

This chain joins TRBV5-1 and TRBJ1-2; D is perhaps TRBD1 (6 bases). V lost 4 bases, J lost 2 bases, and 12 bases lay in between. Germline V gene sequence: CDR1 SGHRS, CDR2 YFSETQ. The CDR3 runs 14 residues. In DNA form, the CDR3 reads TGCGCCAGCAGCCGCGGGGGCGAGAACTATGGCTACACCTTC. Translating gives CASSRGGENYGYTF.

The J gene is TRBJ2-3, the V gene TRBV28; D is possibly TRBD1 (5 bases). The CDR3 is 16 amino acids. Germline loops: CDR1 MDHEN, CDR2 SYDVKM. Trimming left V 8 bases short and J 5 bases short, with 23 bases between. The CDR3 region is CASRPSVRVGIDTQYF. DNA for the CDR3: TGTGCCAGCCGCCCCTCAGTCAGGGTCGGTATAGATACGCAGTATTTT.

The J gene is TRBJ2-1, the V gene TRBV5-6; maybe TRBD1 (6 bases). Germline CDR1 is SGHDT and CDR2 is YYEEEE. The CDR3 consists of 15 residues. V was shortened by 2 bases and J by 1 base, with 10 bases between the two germline ends. The CDR3 DNA follows: TGTGCCAGCAGCTTAGGTCAGGGGTCCTACAATGAGCAGTTCTTC. This codes for CASSLGQGSYNEQFF.

This chain links TRBV4-1 with TRBJ1-1; 10 bases align to TRBD1. J lost 3 bases, V lost 4 bases, and 14 bases had no gene match. CDR1 is MGHRA and CDR2 is YSYEKL in the germline V gene. This CDR3 region has 18 residues. The DNA of the CDR3 is TGCGCCAGCAGCCCACTGGGTAGGGGACAGGGGCGAGACACTGAAGCTTTCTTT. Residues: CASSPLGRGQGRDTEAFF.

DNA for the CDR3: TGTGCCAGCAGCCCCAGACAGGGACAAGAGACCCAGTACTTC. As protein: CASSPRQGQETQYF. This chain links TRBV7-2 with TRBJ2-5; 7 bases map to TRBD1. From germline, CDR1 is SGHTA and CDR2 FQGNSA. V gave up 5 bases and J gave up 2 bases; unmatched junction bases: 5. The CDR3 runs 14 residues.

The genes are TRBV5-8 and TRBJ2-5; 11 positions agree with TRBD2. This CDR3 has 15 amino acids. Looked up from germline, CDR1 is SGHTS and CDR2 is YDEGEE. After removal of 4 bases from V and 1 base from J, the junction contained 3 bases not matched to a gene. The CDR3 bases are TGTGCCAGCAGCCCGGGGACTAGCGGCCAAGAGACCCAGTACTTC. Translation: CASSPGTSGQETQYF.

The chain has TRBV30 and TRBJ2-3, with D perhaps matching TRBD1 (6 bases). The CDR3 extends over 16 amino acids. Trimming removed 0 bases from V and 6 bases from J, with 19 bases in between. Germline assignment: CDR1 GTSNPN and CDR2 SVGIG (reference sequence). The CDR3 DNA follows: TGTGCCTGGAGTGTTAGTGTGTCAGGGGCTGGGGATACGCAGTATTTT. Its protein is CAWSVSVSGAGDTQYF.

This chain uses TRBV6-1 with TRBJ1-3; a possible D gene is TRBD1 (5 bases). Germline V gene lookup returns CDR1 MNHNS and CDR2 SASEGT. The V end lost 4 bases, the J end lost 0 bases, and 16 bases lay between the germline ends. The CDR3 extends over 17 amino acids. As DNA, the CDR3 is TGTGCCAGCAGTGGGGGGGGACGTCCGAGCTCTGGAAACACCATATATTTT. Protein: CASSGGGRPSSGNTIYF.

The table lists this clone with a count of one. The rearrangement uses TRBV5-1 and TRBJ2-7; 10 positions match TRBD2. The CDR3 runs to 14 residues. Per the germline V gene, CDR1 is SGHRS and CDR2 is YFSETQ. V was clipped by 4 bases and J by 5 bases; unmatched bases: 6. CDR3 in amino acids: CASSTASGSDEQYF. The DNA for the CDR3 is TGCGCCAGCAGCACGGCTAGCGGGAGCGACGAGCAGTACTTC.

This clone turned up a few times. The chain employs TRBV15 and TRBJ2-7; 10 nucleotides line up with TRBD2. The CDR3 has 18 residues. Germline V gives CDR1 LNHNV, CDR2 YYDKDF (reference sequence). The ends lost 0 bases at V and 1 base at J; junction bases unmatched: 9. CDR3 nucleotide sequence: TGTGCCACCAGCAGAGACCCTAGCGGGAGAACGATATCCTACGAGCAGTACTTC. This encodes CATSRDPSGRTISYEQYF.